The present TCR beta chain was sequenced within a study of blood T cell repertoires in COVID-19. Study at large: Sources were T cells, B-cell-depleted T cells, or PBMCs; the material itself was cDNA or gDNA.

The CDR3 runs to 11 residues. V lost 2 bases and J lost 6, with 5 bases in between. In germline, CDR1 is PRHDT, CDR2 FYEKMQ (reference sequence). Study processing details: How many nucleated cells were present was estimated from reference gene primer amplification. TCRdb's table, derived via immunoSEQ multiplex PCR, lists solely in-frame clones and lacks some. V, J and clone size were drawn from that table, and D and trimming were deduced from the DNA. Of roughly 100,000 clones in the sample, about nine tenths were seen once. This receptor was identified in a woman between 45 and 60 years old with COVID-19, enrolled during active disease. What was sequenced was peripheral blood. The rearrangement uses TRBV13 and TRBJ2-7; D is undetermined. The CDR3 DNA reads as TGTGCCAGCAGCTTATCGTTCGAGCAGTACTTC. This encodes CASSLSFEQYF. The full variable domain, in which reference TRBV13 and TRBJ2-7 provide the parts outside the CDR3, is AAGVIQSPRHLIKEKRETATLKCYPIPRHDTVYWYQQGPGQDPQFLISFYEKMQSDKGSIPDRFSAQQFSDYHSELNMSSLELGDSALYFCASSLSFEQYFGPGTRLTVT.